A single sample is the source of the 8 T cell receptor beta chains below, sequenced in a study of identical twins (dated by TCRdb to 2015 to 2016). The library was made by 5' RACE. Sequencing relied on an Illumina HiSeq 2000. Using fastp at Q25 and MiXCR, TCRdb reprocessed the public reads and kept productive beta chains. All rows with the same CDR3 protein become a single entry with the most common DNA and genes. For this sample the table gives 200,000 to 300,000 distinct CDR3 sequences, of which 8% to 11% were detected only once. The ten largest clones capture 10% of the sample. The sequenced sample consisted of memory T cells sorted from blood. The intended sense of this specimen's cell subset or site label: CD45RO+ enriched T cells. Every receptor here comes from a man aged 45-65 years in good health.

This clonotype was counted many times. This sequence joins TRBV11-2 and TRBJ2-7; 9 nucleotides line up with TRBD2. V was clipped by 6 bases and J by 3 bases; unmatched bases: 12. CDR1 and CDR2 (germline): SGHAT, FQNNGV. This CDR3 comprises 16 residues. The DNA for the CDR3 is TGTGCCAGCAGTTTGATTCTAGCGGGGACCAGCTACGAGCAGTACTTC. Protein: CASSLILAGTSYEQYF.

This clonotype was observed many times. The rearrangement joins TRBV5-1 to TRBJ1-1, with D maybe TRBD1 (6 bases). The germline V gene encodes CDR1 SGHRS and CDR2 YFSETQ. V was pared by 6 bases and J by 4 bases, with 16 bases between. The CDR3 consists of 14 residues. The CDR3 DNA reads as TGCGCCAGCACTTGGCGGGTAGGGGGCACTGAAGCTTTCTTT. It is translated as CASTWRVGGTEAFF.

This chain links TRBV20-1 with TRBJ2-3, with TRBD2 identical over 12 bases. The CDR3 extends over 14 amino acids. Germline V gene data show CDR1 as DFQATT and CDR2 as SNEGSKA (reference sequence). In DNA form, the CDR3 reads TGCAGCGATGGAGAAACTAGCGGGGGGTCTACGCAGTATTTT. Translated: CSDGETSGGSTQYF.

CDR3 bases: TGCAGCGTTGTGGCAGCCCAAGAGACCCAGTACTTC. Translation: CSVVAAQETQYF. The chain is built from TRBV29-1 and TRBJ2-5, with unresolved D. Looked up from germline, CDR1 is SQVTM and CDR2 is ANQGSEA. The CDR3 extends over 12 amino acids. Deletions cut 4 bases from V and 1 base from J, with 7 bases between.

The rearrangement joins TRBV4-3 to TRBJ2-3; possible D gene TRBD1, 5 bases. In germline, CDR1 is LGHNA, CDR2 YSLEER. Trimming cost V 0 bases and J 2 bases, with 12 bases left between them. The CDR3 sequence is 16 residues long. DNA of the CDR3: TGCGCCAGCAGCCAAGAGACAGACCCGACCACAGATACGCAGTATTTT. It specifies CASSQETDPTTDTQYF.

V is TRBV7-9 and J is TRBJ2-4, with 10 bases fitting TRBD2. V lost 2 bases and J lost 1; bases outside the gene matches: 2. CDR3 length equals 16 residues. The V gene's germline CDR1 is SEHNR and CDR2 FQNEAQ (reference sequence). DNA for the CDR3: TGTGCCAGCAGCTTACGAGCGGGAGGGGCCAAAAACATTCAGTACTTC. The encoded protein is CASSLRAGGAKNIQYF.

Of note for this clonotype: A read error is possible here, since a much larger clone lies one base away. This chain connects TRBV10-3 to TRBJ1-6; a weak D match, TRBD1 (6 bases). The CDR3 runs 15 residues. Germline CDR1 reads ENHRY; CDR2 reads SYGVKD. CDR3 nucleotide sequence: TGTCCCATCAAACCTCAGGGGTTGGATAATTCACCCCTCCACTTT. Its translation is CPIKPQGLDNSPLHF.

The genes are TRBV4-1 and TRBJ2-5, with 9 bases identical to TRBD1. V lost 1 base and J lost 5; bases outside the gene matches: 5. Germline values: CDR1 MGHRA, CDR2 YSYEKL. The CDR3 spans 15 residues. CDR3 amino acids: CASSQGGTGLETQYF. The CDR3 DNA sequence: TGCGCCAGCAGCCAAGGGGGGACAGGGCTTGAGACCCAGTACTTC.